This T cell receptor beta chain was identified in a study of blood T cell repertoires in COVID-19. The overall study: COVID-19 samples collected from the United States, Italy and Spain covered acute and convalescent phases.

From germline, CDR1 is MNHNS and CDR2 SASEGT. V was shortened by 4 bases and J by 1 base, with 16 bases between the two germline ends. CDR3 size: 16 residues. The assay was immunoSEQ multiplex PCR, and TCRdb's table has in-frame clones only and misses some. The sample holds about 380,000 clones, approximately 90% seen once. Those enrolled, adults aged roughly 18 to 89 years, came from under 25 US areas. This clone was counted only a few times. V and J are TRBV6-1 and TRBJ1-1, with D hard to call. The TCR originated in a woman aged 18-30 years who had recovered from COVID-19. The specimen sequenced was PBMCs or T cells enriched from blood (not recorded which). The CDR3 sequence: CASSGLWPLGNTEAFF. CDR3 nucleotide sequence: TGTGCCAGCAGTGGGCTCTGGCCGCTAGGGAACACTGAAGCTTTCTTT.